One sample yielded the 27 T cell receptor beta chains listed below, sequenced in a study of shared clonotypes between healthy human individuals. Using immunoSEQ multiplex PCR, the repertoire was profiled, and TCRdb retains in-frame clones only, with some absent. The sample has around 700,000 clones, around 67% seen once. Sequencing used memory CD4+ T cells sorted from blood. As to subset: CD45RA-negative fraction. The receptor source for this set is a woman aged 25 to 39 in good health.

This chain connects TRBV28 to TRBJ2-7; tentatively, D is TRBD1 (5 bases). Germline V gene data show CDR1 as MDHEN and CDR2 as SYDVKM. The CDR3 consists of 15 residues. Trimming removed 5 bases from V and 4 bases from J, with 18 bases in between. CDR3 amino acids: CASSTRVPGIYEQYF. The CDR3 DNA follows: TGTGCCAGCAGTACCAGGGTCCCAGGTATATACGAGCAGTACTTC.

The chain carries TRBV4-1 and TRBJ1-5, with TRBD1 identical over 7 bases. Germline V gene sequence: CDR1 MGHRA, CDR2 YSYEKL. Trimming cost V 4 bases and J 7 bases; bases outside gene matches: 13. The CDR3 is 16 amino acids. In nucleotides, the CDR3 is TGCGCCAGCAGCCCCTCGGTAGGGGGCGCGGAGCAGCCCCAGCATTTT. This sequence encodes CASSPSVGGAEQPQHF.

V is TRBV5-6 and J is TRBJ2-5; 10 nucleotides align to TRBD1. With V trimmed by 4 bases and J by 3 bases, 6 bases remained unmatched. CDR1 is SGHDT, CDR2 YYEEEE, per germline. The CDR3 has 15 amino acids. The CDR3 sequence is CASSQTGGGEETQYF. The CDR3 DNA sequence: TGTGCCAGCAGCCAGACAGGGGGCGGAGAAGAGACCCAGTACTTC.

The gene calls are TRBV6-5 and TRBJ2-7, with 8 positions matching TRBD1. The CDR3 has 15 residues. Trimming at V came to 5 bases and at J to 2 bases, leaving 8 bases not matched to a gene. CDR1 and CDR2 from the germline V gene are MNHEY and SVGAGI. The CDR3 nucleotides read TGTGCCAGCAGTGGCCTCGGGACAGGAACCTACGAGCAGTACTTC. Protein: CASSGLGTGTYEQYF.

This clone was seen only once. Here the CDR3 DNA reads TGCAGCGTTGTTGGGTTTCTGGCCCGGGAAGCTTTCTTT. Residues: CSVVGFLAREAFF. The V gene is TRBV29-1, the J gene TRBJ1-1; D gene unclear. Germline V gene lookup returns CDR1 SQVTM and CDR2 ANQGSEA. The CDR3 has 13 amino acids. V gave up 4 bases and J gave up 8 bases, with 17 bases separating them.

This clone was seen a handful of times. This chain links TRBV9 with TRBJ1-1; the match to TRBD1 covers 11 bases. The V gene end was trimmed by 1 base and the J gene end by 8 bases; junction bases not matched to a gene: 4. Germline CDR1 and CDR2: SGDLS and YYNGEE. There are 14 residues in the CDR3. The CDR3 here is CASSVIGQGAEAFF. CDR3 DNA: TGTGCCAGCAGCGTAATTGGACAGGGGGCCGAAGCTTTCTTT.

The chain links TRBV28 to TRBJ2-7, with D possibly TRBD2 on 5 matching bases. This CDR3 spans 16 amino acids. V was pared by 6 bases and J by 0 bases, with 18 bases between. The germline CDR1 and CDR2 sequences are MDHEN and SYDVKM. The CDR3 DNA sequence: TGTGCCAGCAGGCCGGGGTCCTACGCAGGCTCCTACGAGCAGTACTTC. Amino acids: CASRPGSYAGSYEQYF.

The rearrangement links TRBV5-1 to TRBJ1-3; no clear D. Between the trimmed V and J ends, which lost 4 bases and 0 bases, there was a span of 14 bases. The V gene's germline CDR1 is SGHRS and CDR2 YFSETQ. This CDR3 has 16 amino acids. CDR3 DNA sequence: TGCGCCAGCAGCCCTTCCGAGCCCAGCTCTGGAAACACCATATATTTT. Amino acid sequence: CASSPSEPSSGNTIYF. The variable domain in full, completed from reference TRBV5-1 and TRBJ1-3, reads KAGVTQTPRYLIKTRGQQVTLSCSPISGHRSVSWYQQTPGQGLQFLFEYFSETQRNKGNFPGRFSGRQFSNSRSEMNVSTLELGDSALYLCASSPSEPSSGNTIYFGEGSWLTVV.

This sequence joins TRBV7-9 and TRBJ2-7; TRBD2 agrees at 11 bases. CDR1 SEHNR and CDR2 FQNEAQ come from the germline V gene (reference sequence). With 4 bases clipped from V and 1 base from J, the junction kept 3 bases outside the gene matches. CDR3 length: 15 amino acids. DNA of the CDR3: TGTGCCAGCAGCTCCGGGACTAGCGGTTCCTACGAGCAGTACTTC. Protein sequence: CASSSGTSGSYEQYF.

This chain joins TRBV19 and TRBJ2-4; 12 bases agree with TRBD2. The ends lost 4 bases at V and 6 bases at J; junction bases unmatched: 7. From germline, CDR1 is LNHDA and CDR2 SQIVND (reference sequence). This CDR3 comprises 16 residues. The DNA of the CDR3 is TGTGCCAGTAGTAAGACTAGCGGGAGTATCGTAAACATTCAGTACTTC. Translation gives CASSKTSGSIVNIQYF.

This clone came up a few times. V is TRBV11-3 and J is TRBJ2-1, with 10 positions matching TRBD1. Germline V gene sequence: CDR1 SGHNT, CDR2 YENEEA. V trimming: 2 bases; J trimming: 1 base; junction bases outside the gene matches: 5. The CDR3 covers 17 residues. The CDR3 region has the DNA TGTGCCAGCAGCTTAACTTTGGGACAGGGGTCCTACAATGAGCAGTTCTTC. Protein sequence: CASSLTLGQGSYNEQFF.

CDR3 loop: CASSSWTGEQFF. The DNA of the CDR3 is TGTGCCAGCAGCTCATGGACCGGTGAGCAGTTCTTC. The chain recombines TRBV5-5 with TRBJ2-1, with D unclear. The CDR3 is made up of 12 amino acids. V lost 3 bases and J 9 bases, leaving 10 bases between the germline ends. Germline CDR1 is SGHKS and CDR2 is YYEKEE (reference sequence).

V usage is TRBV19 and J usage is TRBJ1-2; possible D gene TRBD1, 5 bases. There are 14 residues in the CDR3. The germline gives CDR1 LNHDA, CDR2 SQIVND (reference sequence). The ends were cut back, 5 bases at V and 2 bases at J, with 12 bases in the middle. CDR3 sequence reads: CASSPPTANYGYTF. The CDR3 DNA follows: TGTGCCAGTAGTCCGCCGACAGCGAACTATGGCTACACCTTC.

The rearrangement links TRBV11-2 to TRBJ2-1; TRBD2 is a possible D gene (6 bases). The CDR3 runs to 16 residues. V lost 5 bases and J 6 bases, leaving 20 bases between the germline ends. Germline assignment: CDR1 SGHAT and CDR2 FQNNGV. The CDR3, as DNA: TGTGCCAGCAGCGAGTTAGGAGCGGGCCAGTTCAATGAGCAGTTCTTC. It translates to CASSELGAGQFNEQFF.

This clone was seen at least ten times. The V and J genes are TRBV29-1 and TRBJ1-1; D gene uncertain. The CDR3 has 12 residues. Germline CDR1 is SQVTM and CDR2 is ANQGSEA. Trimming left V 4 bases short and J 4 bases short, with 10 bases between. The CDR3 protein is CSVVPVVTEAFF. CDR3 bases: TGCAGCGTTGTCCCGGTAGTCACTGAAGCTTTCTTT.

The rearrangement links TRBV6-4 to TRBJ2-1; TRBD2 aligns across 9 bases. Germline V CDR1 and CDR2: MRHNA, SNTAGT. Losses at the gene ends were 5 bases for V and 13 bases for J; bases not matched to a gene: 9. This CDR3 has 13 amino acids. The CDR3 region is CASSLLAGVPQFF. The CDR3 bases are TGTGCCAGCAGTTTATTAGCGGGAGTACCCCAGTTCTTC.

Points on this clone: A junction boundary mismatches the germline segment, possibly from a read error. J is TRBJ1-2 and V is TRBV19, with TRBD1 as a possible D gene (6 bases). The V gene's germline CDR1 is LNHDA and CDR2 SQIVND (reference sequence). The CDR3 has 15 amino acids. The DNA of the CDR3 is TGTGCCAGCAGTACGGGGGGCGCTTCGGCCTATGGCTACACCTTC. This sequence encodes CASSTGGASAYGYTF.

The CDR3 bases are TGTGCCAGCAGCCCAGGGCCGGGACTAGCGGCGATCTACAATGAGCAGTTCTTC. Protein product: CASSPGPGLAAIYNEQFF. The V and J genes are TRBV13 and TRBJ2-1, with 11 bases identical to TRBD2. This CDR3 comprises 18 residues. Germline CDR1 reads PRHDT; CDR2 reads FYEKMQ (reference sequence). V shed 5 bases and J 3 bases; nucleotides not matched to a gene: 12. Full variable domain (remainder filled in from reference TRBV13 and TRBJ2-1): AAGVIQSPRHLIKEKRETATLKCYPIPRHDTVYWYQQGPGQDPQFLISFYEKMQSDKGSIPDRFSAQQFSDYHSELNMSSLELGDSALYFCASSPGPGLAAIYNEQFFGPGTRLTVL.

The rearrangement uses TRBV19 and TRBJ2-1, with 7 bases aligning to TRBD2. The CDR3 totals 18 residues. V shed 1 base, J shed 4 bases, and the junction held 13 bases outside the gene matches. Per germline, CDR1 LNHDA and CDR2 SQIVND (reference sequence). CDR3: CASSIAGFLGRGYNEQFF. The CDR3 nucleotides read TGTGCCAGTAGTATAGCGGGGTTTCTCGGGCGGGGGTACAATGAGCAGTTCTTC. The full variable domain, rest sourced from reference TRBV19 and TRBJ2-1, is DGGITQSPKYLFRKEGQNVTLSCEQNLNHDAMYWYRQDPGQGLRLIYYSQIVNDFQKGDIAEGYSVSREKKESFPLTVTSAQKNPTAFYLCASSIAGFLGRGYNEQFFGPGTRLTVL.

This chain uses TRBV29-1 with TRBJ1-1, with D unresolved. CDR1 and CDR2 from the germline V gene are SQVTM and ANQGSEA. The CDR3 sequence is 14 residues long. V lost 4 bases and J 1 base, leaving 13 bases between the germline ends. The CDR3 reads CSVVAKTANTEAFF. CDR3 sequence (DNA): TGCAGCGTTGTAGCCAAGACGGCGAACACTGAAGCTTTCTTT.

V and J are TRBV5-1 and TRBJ2-7; 12 bases are shared with TRBD1. The CDR3 is made up of 16 amino acids. J gave up 5 bases and V 5 bases, and 11 bases lay outside the gene matches. Germline CDR1 reads SGHRS; CDR2 reads YFSETQ. The CDR3 reads CASRSRDRGPRDEQYF. The CDR3 DNA reads TGCGCCAGCAGAAGCCGGGACAGGGGGCCTCGGGACGAGCAGTACTTC.

Here the CDR3 reads CASSITASNQPQHF. The CDR3 region has the DNA TGTGCCAGTAGTATCACAGCTAGCAATCAGCCCCAGCATTTT. This chain joins TRBV19 and TRBJ1-5; D gene uncertain. Germline CDR1 is LNHDA and CDR2 is SQIVND (reference sequence). V lost 3 bases to trimming and J lost 0 bases, with 6 bases between them. The CDR3 covers 14 residues.

J is TRBJ2-1 and V is TRBV7-8; D is possibly TRBD2 (6 bases). V was pared by 2 bases and J by 7 bases, with 18 bases between. Germline lookup yields CDR1 SGHVS and CDR2 FQNEAQ. The CDR3 runs to 16 residues. CDR3 protein: CASSLQDGRSGNEQFF. The CDR3 coding sequence is TGTGCCAGCAGCTTACAAGACGGGAGATCCGGGAATGAGCAGTTCTTC.

The chain recombines TRBV28 with TRBJ2-3, with D possibly matching TRBD2 (6 bases). The length of the CDR3 is 15 residues. CDR1 and CDR2 from the germline V gene are MDHEN and SYDVKM. The V end lost 4 bases, the J end lost 4 bases, and 15 bases lay between the germline ends. The CDR3 DNA is TGTGCCAGCAGTTCCCTAGCGAAAGGGGCAGATACGCAGTATTTT. Amino acids: CASSSLAKGADTQYF.

The chain is built from TRBV2 and TRBJ2-1, with TRBD2 matching 9 bases. The ends lost 6 bases at V and 15 bases at J; junction bases unmatched: 9. Germline lookup yields CDR1 SNHLY and CDR2 FYNNEI. The CDR3 contains 12 residues. This CDR3 reads CASRTSGGAGFF. Here the CDR3 DNA reads TGTGCCAGCAGGACTAGCGGAGGGGCAGGGTTCTTC.

The chain has TRBV10-2 and TRBJ2-6, with D perhaps TRBD1 (6 bases). The CDR3 contains 19 residues. V was trimmed by 0 bases and J by 1 base, leaving 16 bases between them. Germline values: CDR1 WSHSY, CDR2 SAAADI. This CDR3 reads CASSESSWGLVSGANVLTF. CDR3 bases: TGCGCCAGCAGTGAGTCGAGCTGGGGGCTGGTTTCTGGGGCCAACGTCCTGACTTTC.

The gene calls are TRBV5-1 and TRBJ2-7, with TRBD2 identical over 7 bases. CDR1 SGHRS and CDR2 YFSETQ come from the germline V gene. J gave up 0 bases and V 2 bases, and 2 bases lay outside the gene matches. The CDR3 runs 14 residues. The CDR3 coding sequence is TGCGCCAGCAGCTTCGGGGGGACCTCCTACGAGCAGTACTTC. Amino acid sequence: CASSFGGTSYEQYF.